Sequencing of this T cell receptor beta chain was carried out in a study of blood T cells in healthy people across ages. From germline, CDR1 is SGHKS and CDR2 YYEKEE (reference sequence). Trimming cost V 4 bases and J 9 bases, with 16 bases left between them. The CDR3 runs to 13 residues. Together with a sample-barcoded 5' primer, a J-beta primer mix was included in a second PCR lasting roughly 6 to 12 cycles. In TCRdb, the 5' RACE reads were re-called with MiXCR into one record per CDR3 protein. The sample has approximately 760,000 distinct CDR3 sequences; approximately 25% are singletons. This clonotype was detected a few times. These data also formed part of another study, on T cells of mothers and their children. That paper adds: The extracted RNA was employed in its entirety for cDNA synthesis, at around 1.6 ug per 15 ul.

Sequencing was done on a sample of blood. This receptor was obtained from a boy between 10 and 17 years old in good health. The J gene is TRBJ2-5, the V gene TRBV5-5; D ambiguous. The CDR3 here is CASSPDRLVSQYF. CDR3 DNA: TGTGCCAGCAGCCCGGACCGTCTAGTGTCCCAGTACTTC.